This TCR beta chain was obtained from a study of vaccination and CD4 T cells after COVID-19. The wider study: Sampling that followed vaccination took place a median around 70 days after dose two, within a range of 14 to 241.

V was cut by 3 bases and J by 3 bases, with 11 bases left in between. CDR1 and CDR2 from the germline V gene are DFQATT and SNEGSKA (reference sequence). The CDR3 sequence is 13 residues long. Sequenced with the Oncomine TCR Beta short-read assay was DNA taken from cultured CD4+ T cells. Genomic DNA was extracted from cultured CD4+ T cells. TCRdb recomputed calls from the PCR reads with MiXCR, one row per CDR3 protein. The data contain around 12,000 distinct CDR3 sequences, 55% to 75% of them singletons. This clonotype was seen more than once but under ten times. Antigen specificity is unknown. Noted treatment: roughly ten-day PBMC culture with coronavirus spike peptide pools or control peptides (ViraFEST assay).

This clonotype was obtained from a human donor who had recovered from COVID-19. The sequencing sample was made of CD4+ T cells from blood, cultured in vitro. The gene calls are TRBV20-1 and TRBJ1-1; D ambiguous. The chain's CDR3 is CSARKGRDTEAFF. Here the CDR3 DNA reads TGCAGTGCTAGGAAAGGTCGGGACACTGAAGCTTTCTTT.